The rows below give T cell receptor beta chains drawn from one sample of a study of blood T cell repertoires in COVID-19. Some clones are missing from TCRdb's copy, which holds only in-frame ones; the method was immunoSEQ multiplex PCR. Of 130,000 or so clones detected, about four fifths appear once; the ten largest clones hold about 18%. Sequenced input: peripheral blood. The receptor set was obtained from an elderly man with acute or convalescent COVID-19. The CDR3 runs from the conserved cysteine through the conserved F or W. A D gene is named only where the DNA matches it firmly. For some rows the clone size is stated as once, few or many, or as a class when expanded; others skip it.

size	V	J	D	DNA	CDR3
NA	TRBV25-1	TRBJ1-1	TRBD1	TGTGCCAGCAGTGAGGACAGGGGGCGAGGGAGGCGTGTTGAAGCTTTCTTT	CASSEDRGRGRRVEAFF
NA	TRBV6-5	TRBJ1-2	NA	TGTGCCAGCAGTTCGGGGGGGGGAAGTTACTATGGCTACACCTTC	CASSSGGGSYYGYTF
NA	TRBV7-6	TRBJ1-1	TRBD1	TGTGCCAGCAGCGCTGGACAGGGAAGACTGAACACTGAAGCTTTCTTT	CASSAGQGRLNTEAFF
NA	TRBV18	TRBJ1-2	NA	TGTGCCAGCTCACCAAAACAGGATAACTATGGCTACACCTTC	CASSPKQDNYGYTF
NA	TRBV4-1	TRBJ2-7	NA	TGCGCCAGCAGCCAAGGTAGGGGGGAGCAGTACTTC	CASSQGRGEQYF
once	TRBV6-5	TRBJ1-5	TRBD1	TGTGCCACCACGGGACAGGGAATTCAGCCCCAGCATTTT	CATTGQGIQPQHF
NA	TRBV30	TRBJ2-3	TRBD1	TGTGCCTGGACGAAGACAGGGCAAAACACAGATACGCAGTATTTT	CAWTKTGQNTDTQYF
NA	TRBV5-1	TRBJ2-5	NA	TGCGCCAGCAGCCCAGGACAGCCATCTGGGGAGACCCAGTACTTC	CASSPGQPSGETQYF
once	TRBV6-5	TRBJ2-2	TRBD1	TGTGCCAGCAGTTCGACAGGGGGCATAACCGGGGAGCTGTTTTTT	CASSSTGGITGELFF
NA	TRBV6-5	TRBJ2-5	TRBD2	TGTGCCAGCAGTTGGGGCCAGCGGGGGGGAGGTGAGACCCAGTACTTC	CASSWGQRGGGETQYF
NA	TRBV29-1	TRBJ1-2	NA	TGCAGCGTTGTGTCCTCTTATGGCTACACCTTC	CSVVSSYGYTF
NA	TRBV4-2	TRBJ2-3	NA	TGTGCCAGCAGCCAAGGAGGGGGGGGCGCCGGCACAGATACGCAGTATTTT	CASSQGGGGAGTDTQYF
NA	TRBV25-1	TRBJ2-7	NA	TGTGCCAGCAGCAGGGGTTACGAGCAGTACTTC	CASSRGYEQYF
NA	TRBV6-1	TRBJ1-5	NA	TGTGCCAGCAGTGAATGGGGGCACTTTCTAAGCAATCAGCCCCAGCATTTT	CASSEWGHFLSNQPQHF
NA	TRBV9	TRBJ1-1	NA	TGTGCCAGCAGCGTCACGACAGGTGAAGCTTTCTTT	CASSVTTGEAFF
few	TRBV7-2	TRBJ2-7	TRBD1	TGTGCCAGCAGCTTAGTGGGACAGGGTTCCGAGCAGTACTTC	CASSLVGQGSEQYF
few	TRBV5-6	TRBJ2-5	TRBD1	TGTGCCAGCAGCTTGGTTGGACAGGGTTTCCAAGAGACCCAGTACTTC	CASSLVGQGFQETQYF
NA	TRBV6-2/TRBV6-3	TRBJ2-3	TRBD2	TGTGCCAGCAGTACGGGGACTAGCAGCACAGATACGCAGTATTTT	CASSTGTSSTDTQYF
few	TRBV18	TRBJ2-3	NA	TGTGCCAGCTCACCAGGAGCCGATACGCAGTATTTT	CASSPGADTQYF
NA	TRBV2	TRBJ2-7	TRBD2	TGTGCCAGCAGTGAAAGGGGACTAGCGGGGGGCCAAAGCTCCTACGAGCAGTACTTC	CASSERGLAGGQSSYEQYF
NA	TRBV7-9	TRBJ1-4	TRBD1	TGTGCCAGCAGCTTTGGGACAGCAAATGAAAAACTGTTTTTT	CASSFGTANEKLFF
NA	TRBV4-1	TRBJ2-4	TRBD1	TGCGCCAGCAGCCAACCTAGACAGGGAATCGCCAAAAACATTCAGTACTTC	CASSQPRQGIAKNIQYF
NA	TRBV5-1	TRBJ1-2	TRBD1	TGCGCCAGCAGCCTCCATCTATCCGGGACAGGGGGCATTTCGACCGTACCTCGCTATGGCTACACCTTC	CASSLHLSGTGGISTVPRYGYTF
NA	TRBV7-2	TRBJ2-2	NA	TGTGCCAGCAGCGCTTCACAGGGAACCGGGGAGCTGTTTTTT	CASSASQGTGELFF
NA	TRBV12-3/TRBV12-4	TRBJ2-5	NA	TGTGCCAGCAGGCGACAGGTGGCAGAGACCCAGTACTTC	CASRRQVAETQYF
NA	TRBV4-2	TRBJ2-1	NA	TGTGCCAGCAGCGCGACTAGCAATGAGCAGTTCTTC	CASSATSNEQFF
once	TRBV4-2	TRBJ1-5	NA	TGTGCCAGCAGCCAAGATGTGGCAGTTGATAATCAGCCCCAGCATTTT	CASSQDVAVDNQPQHF
NA	TRBV5-4	TRBJ1-6	NA	TGTGCCAGCAGCCGTGACTTAGGCTATAATTCACCCCTCCACTTT	CASSRDLGYNSPLHF